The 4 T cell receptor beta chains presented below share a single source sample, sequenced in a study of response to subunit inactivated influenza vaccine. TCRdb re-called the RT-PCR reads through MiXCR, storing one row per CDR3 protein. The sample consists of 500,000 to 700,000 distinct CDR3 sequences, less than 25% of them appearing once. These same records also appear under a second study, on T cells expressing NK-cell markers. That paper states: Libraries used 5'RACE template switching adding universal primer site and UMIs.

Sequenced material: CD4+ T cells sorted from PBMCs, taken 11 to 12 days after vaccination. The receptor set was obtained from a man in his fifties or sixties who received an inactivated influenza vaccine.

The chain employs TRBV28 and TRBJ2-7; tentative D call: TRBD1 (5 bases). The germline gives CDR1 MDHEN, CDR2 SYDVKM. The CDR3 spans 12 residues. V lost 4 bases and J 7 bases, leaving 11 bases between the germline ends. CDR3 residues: CASSWGVKEQYF. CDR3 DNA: TGTGCCAGCAGTTGGGGCGTTAAGGAGCAGTACTTC.

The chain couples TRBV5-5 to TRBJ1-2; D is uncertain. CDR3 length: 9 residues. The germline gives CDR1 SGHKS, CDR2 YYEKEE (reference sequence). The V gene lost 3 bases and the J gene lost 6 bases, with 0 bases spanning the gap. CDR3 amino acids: CASSYGYTF. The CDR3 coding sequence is TGTGCCAGCAGCTATGGCTACACCTTC.

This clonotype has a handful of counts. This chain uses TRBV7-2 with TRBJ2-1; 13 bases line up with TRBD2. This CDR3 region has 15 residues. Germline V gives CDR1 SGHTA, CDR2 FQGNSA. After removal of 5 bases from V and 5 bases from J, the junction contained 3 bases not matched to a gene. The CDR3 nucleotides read TGTGCCAGCAGCAAGGGACTAGCGGGAAACAATGAGCAGTTCTTC. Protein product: CASSKGLAGNNEQFF.

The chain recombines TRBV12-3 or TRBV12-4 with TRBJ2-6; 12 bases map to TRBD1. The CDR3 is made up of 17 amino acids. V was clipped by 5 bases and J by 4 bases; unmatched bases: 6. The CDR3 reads CASSPGQGAPGANVLTF. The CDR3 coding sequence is TGTGCCAGCAGTCCGGGACAGGGGGCGCCCGGGGCCAACGTCCTGACTTTC.